The 15 T cell receptor beta chains listed next were all sequenced from one sample in a study of blood T cell repertoires in COVID-19. TCRdb's copy holds only in-frame clones and misses some; the assay was immunoSEQ multiplex PCR. The repertoire holds approximately 450,000 clones, with more than 85% as singletons. The specimen was peripheral blood. The receptors shown here come from a woman in her twenties or thirties with acute or convalescent COVID-19.

This clone was found a few times. The genes are TRBV28 and TRBJ2-1; TRBD2 aligns across 7 bases. The CDR3 covers 16 residues. Per germline, CDR1 MDHEN and CDR2 SYDVKM. The trim removed 1 base at V and 4 bases at J, leaving 7 bases unmatched. This chain's CDR3 is CASSLLSGGIYNEQFF. As DNA, the CDR3 is TGTGCCAGCAGTTTATTGTCCGGGGGGATTTACAATGAGCAGTTCTTC.

V gene TRBV3-1 (or the pseudogene TRBV3-2) combines with J gene TRBJ2-3, with 7 bases aligning to TRBD2. V lost 0 bases, J lost 5 bases, and 8 bases stayed unmatched. Germline V lookup: CDR1 LGHDT, CDR2 YNNKEL (reference sequence). The CDR3 contains 16 residues. The CDR3 nucleotides are TGTGCCAGCAGCCAAGAACCTCCGGGGGGAGGAGATACGCAGTATTTT. Protein sequence: CASSQEPPGGGDTQYF.

This chain uses TRBV28 with TRBJ1-2; D not certain. The V end was cut by 1 base, the J end by 0 bases, with 6 bases between. This CDR3 is built from 14 residues. CDR1 and CDR2 from the germline V gene are MDHEN and SYDVKM. The CDR3 nucleotides are TGTGCCAGCAGTTTATCAGAAACTAACTATGGCTACACCTTC. It encodes CASSLSETNYGYTF.

The genes are TRBV4-1 and TRBJ2-5; D gene uncertain. Germline values: CDR1 MGHRA, CDR2 YSYEKL. This CDR3 spans 14 amino acids. V lost 4 bases, J lost 2 bases, and 11 bases lay in between. CDR3 sequence (DNA): TGCGCCAGCAGCCCGCGGCCTTCTCAAGAGACCCAGTACTTC. It translates to CASSPRPSQETQYF.

V gene TRBV27 combines with J gene TRBJ2-7; D perhaps matches TRBD1 (5 bases). Germline-derived CDR1 and CDR2 are MNHEY and SMNVEV (reference sequence). CDR3 length: 13 amino acids. The V gene lost 5 bases and the J gene lost 7 bases, with 15 bases spanning the gap. In nucleotides, the CDR3 is TGTGCCAGCAGTGTCGCCAGGGCGGCAGAGCAGTACTTC. It yields the protein CASSVARAAEQYF.

V is TRBV4-1 and J is TRBJ2-5; 12 bases line up with TRBD2. The V gene's germline CDR1 is MGHRA and CDR2 YSYEKL. With 1 base clipped from V and 2 bases from J, the junction kept 5 bases outside the gene matches. This CDR3 has 17 amino acids. The CDR3 coding sequence is TGCGCCAGCAGCCAAGGCCCTAGCGGGGGGGTACAAGAGACCCAGTACTTC. Translation gives CASSQGPSGGVQETQYF.

This chain joins TRBV4-1 and TRBJ1-6, with D possibly matching TRBD1 (5 bases). The length of the CDR3 is 17 residues. The germline CDR1 and CDR2 sequences are MGHRA and YSYEKL. Trimming removed 4 bases from V and 10 bases from J, with 23 bases in between. The CDR3 spells CASSPDGSGRVDSPLHF. DNA for the CDR3: TGCGCCAGCAGCCCGGATGGGTCTGGCAGGGTGGACTCACCCCTCCACTTT.

V gene TRBV29-1 combines with J gene TRBJ1-1; TRBD1 matches at 7 bases. This CDR3 region has 14 residues. V shed 1 base, J shed 4 bases, and the junction held 6 bases outside the gene matches. Per the germline V gene, CDR1 is SQVTM and CDR2 is ANQGSEA. The DNA of the CDR3 is TGCAGCGTTGAAGTCAGGGGGGCATTCACTGAAGCTTTCTTT. The encoded protein is CSVEVRGAFTEAFF.

The rearrangement links TRBV19 to TRBJ2-1, with 10 positions matching TRBD2. The germline gives CDR1 LNHDA, CDR2 SQIVND (reference sequence). V lost 7 bases and J lost 6; bases outside the gene matches: 9. This CDR3 region has 15 residues. CDR3 sequence: CASNKIAGGFNEQFF. Here the CDR3 DNA reads TGTGCCAGTAACAAAATAGCGGGGGGCTTCAATGAGCAGTTCTTC.

This clone has just one count. The chain uses TRBV30 and TRBJ1-3, with D unclear. V dropped 2 bases and J dropped 8 bases, with 7 bases sitting between them. Germline assignment: CDR1 GTSNPN and CDR2 SVGIG (reference sequence). The CDR3 consists of 11 residues. CDR3 protein: CAWSISDTIYF. The CDR3, as DNA: TGTGCCTGGAGTATTTCGGACACCATATATTTT.

A remark on this clone: The same CDR3 also results from other DNA sequences found in this sample. The CDR3 bases are TGCAGCGTTGTTAGGGGCACTGAAGCTTTCTTT. This encodes CSVVRGTEAFF. The J gene is TRBJ1-1, the V gene TRBV29-1, with a weak D call TRBD1 (5 bases). V lost 4 bases to trimming and J lost 4 bases, with 7 bases between them. The CDR3 sequence is 11 residues long. CDR1 and CDR2 (germline): SQVTM, ANQGSEA.

The chain is built from TRBV18 and TRBJ1-1; D gene ambiguous. CDR1 is KGHSH and CDR2 is LQKENI in the germline V gene. V lost 6 bases and J lost 6, with 14 bases in between. This CDR3 has 13 amino acids. CDR3 in amino acids: CASSDRSRPEAFF. CDR3 DNA: TGTGCCAGCTCTGACCGTTCCAGGCCTGAAGCTTTCTTT.

The chain combines TRBV5-1 with TRBJ1-2; 8 bases line up with TRBD1. The length of the CDR3 is 13 residues. The J segment lost 4 bases and the V segment lost 4 bases, leaving 3 bases of the junction unmatched. Germline lookup yields CDR1 SGHRS and CDR2 YFSETQ. This chain's CDR3 is CASSRGTGYGYTF. CDR3 in DNA: TGCGCCAGCAGCCGAGGGACAGGCTATGGCTACACCTTC.

The chain employs TRBV12-3 or TRBV12-4 and TRBJ2-3; D may be TRBD1 (5 bases). This CDR3 has 13 amino acids. Trimming shortened V by 5 bases and J by 8 bases, and 14 bases separated the two germline ends. As DNA, the CDR3 is TGTGCCAGCAGTCCCATGGGGCGGATTACGCAGTATTTT. Encoded protein: CASSPMGRITQYF.

The rearrangement uses TRBV5-6 and TRBJ2-1; 10 bases align to TRBD2. V shed 1 base and J 7 bases; nucleotides not matched to a gene: 2. The germline V gene encodes CDR1 SGHDT and CDR2 YYEEEE. CDR3 length equals 14 residues. The DNA for the CDR3 is TGTGCCAGCAGCTTGTTACTAGCGGGGAATGAGCAGTTCTTC. It yields the protein CASSLLLAGNEQFF.